This TCR beta chain was sequenced for a study of T cells in Graves' hyperthyroidism and ophthalmopathy. This clonotype has just a few counts. Authors of the study amplified TCR beta CDR3 regions from RNA transcripts. Using the HTBI primer set, a first-round RT-PCR was run on the TCR CDR3. TCRdb analysed the multiplex PCR reads with MiXCR anew, one entry per CDR3 protein. This table has 400,000 to 550,000 distinct CDR3 sequences, 14% appearing once. Newly diagnosed hyperthyroidism patients aged 18 to 65 years had disease lasting under 2 months. Exclusion criteria comprised uncontrolled infection, other autoimmune disease, pregnancy or lactation. The authors took PBMCs from roughly 9.3 ml fresh peripheral blood. V was pared by 3 bases and J by 0 bases, with 8 bases between. This CDR3 has 14 residues. Germline CDR1 is LNHDA and CDR2 is SQIVND (reference sequence).

This chain joins TRBV19 and TRBJ1-1, with D perhaps TRBD1 (5 bases). The sequence was collected from a young woman with Graves' hyperthyroidism. The source material was blood. The CDR3 coding sequence is TGTGCCAGTAGTATGGGACTCCTGAACACTGAAGCTTTCTTT. Its translation is CASSMGLLNTEAFF. The entire variable domain, with the rest obtained from reference TRBV19 and TRBJ1-1, is as follows: DGGITQSPKYLFRKEGQNVTLSCEQNLNHDAMYWYRQDPGQGLRLIYYSQIVNDFQKGDIAEGYSVSREKKESFPLTVTSAQKNPTAFYLCASSMGLLNTEAFFGQGTRLTVV.